This T cell receptor (beta chain) derives from a study of STAT5B mutations in CD4+ large granular lymphocyte leukemia. Findings and caveats of the study: About 24% of private leukemic clonotypes occurred rarely in other patients' non-leukemic repertoires. CD4-sorted patient repertoires seemed more clonal than healthy CD4+ repertoires. 8/27 top patient clones versus 2/35 control clones were TRBV06-family.

Germline V gene lookup returns CDR1 SGHTA and CDR2 FQGNSA. V gave up 5 bases and J gave up 5 bases; unmatched junction bases: 7. The CDR3 sequence is 14 residues long. Comments on this clone: Its specificity is not known.

Some clones are missing from TCRdb's copy, which holds only in-frame ones; the method was immunoSEQ multiplex PCR. The sample comprises around 30,000 clones, about 74% of which are singletons, and about 0.3% rests with the top ten. The receptor's source is a human donor in good health. The chain couples TRBV7-2 to TRBJ2-3; 7 nucleotides align to TRBD1. The sample consisted of CD4+ T cells from blood buffy coats. CDR3 nucleotides: TGTGCCAGCAGCCCGCGGACAGGTTTAGATACGCAGTATTTT. Amino acid sequence: CASSPRTGLDTQYF. Variable domain in full (rest from reference TRBV7-2 and TRBJ2-3): GAGVSQSPSNKVTEKGKDVELRCDPISGHTALYWYRQSLGQGLEFLIYFQGNSAPDKSGLPSDRFSAERTGGSVSTLTIQRTQQEDSAVYLCASSPRTGLDTQYFGPGTRLTVL.